Listed below are T cell receptor beta chains from one sample, sequenced in a study of blood T cell repertoires in COVID-19. Here immunoSEQ multiplex PCR was the method, and the copy in TCRdb shows in-frame clones only, minus some. Seen here are more than 55,000 clones, approximately 88% observed once, and the top ten hold about 6%. What was sequenced was peripheral blood. The receptor source for this set is a woman in her 70s with acute or convalescent COVID-19. Both conserved end residues are part of each CDR3. A D gene is named only where the DNA matches it firmly. Size tells how often a clone was seen (once, few, many) or the class of an expanded clone, and some rows leave it out.

TRBJ1-1	NA	TRBV2	once	CASSVSGTEAFF	TGTGCCAGCAGTGTTTCAGGGACTGAAGCTTTCTTT
TRBJ2-2	TRBD1	TRBV5-1	NA	CASSIQGDTNTGELFF	TGCGCCAGCAGTATACAGGGGGATACTAACACCGGGGAGCTGTTTTTT
TRBJ1-1	NA	TRBV28	NA	CASSLGDWSPEAFF	TGTGCCAGCAGTTTGGGTGATTGGAGTCCTGAAGCTTTCTTT
TRBJ1-1	TRBD1	TRBV7-3	NA	CASSLTGFDEAFF	TGTGCCAGCAGCTTGACAGGGTTCGATGAAGCTTTCTTT
TRBJ1-2	TRBD1	TRBV27	NA	CASMSGGNYGYTF	TGTGCCAGCATGTCAGGGGGGAACTATGGCTACACCTTC
TRBJ2-7	TRBD2	TRBV27	NA	CASSAGLAGLAYEQYF	TGTGCCAGCAGTGCCGGACTAGCGGGACTCGCCTACGAGCAGTACTTC
TRBJ1-2	NA	TRBV6-5	NA	CASSSGLVYGYTF	TGTGCCAGCAGTTCAGGCTTGGTCTATGGCTACACCTTC
TRBJ2-7	NA	TRBV27	NA	CASSLKAGGSYEQYF	TGTGCCAGCAGTTTAAAAGCGGGTGGCTCCTACGAGCAGTACTTC
TRBJ2-3	TRBD2	TRBV6-2/TRBV6-3	NA	CASSLAGAADTQYF	TGTGCCAGCAGCCTAGCGGGAGCGGCAGATACGCAGTATTTT
TRBJ2-2	NA	TRBV13	NA	CASSRGYNTGELFF	TGTGCCAGCAGCAGGGGATACAACACCGGGGAGCTGTTTTTT
TRBJ2-2	NA	TRBV7-7	NA	CASSKLTGNTGELFF	TGTGCTAGCAGCAAATTGACAGGGAACACCGGGGAGCTGTTTTTT
TRBJ1-1	NA	TRBV30	NA	CAWSLSGNQNTEAFF	TGTGCCTGGAGTCTCTCGGGAAACCAGAACACTGAAGCTTTCTTT
TRBJ2-5	NA	TRBV19	NA	CASSMGGGETQYF	TGTGCCAGTAGTATGGGGGGAGGAGAGACCCAGTACTTC
TRBJ1-1	NA	TRBV7-9	NA	CASSAPRVGNTEAFF	TGTGCCAGCAGCGCACCCAGGGTAGGGAACACTGAAGCTTTCTTT
TRBJ1-2	NA	TRBV9	once	CASSPPTPIGYTF	TGTGCCAGCAGCCCCCCCACTCCGATAGGCTACACCTTC
TRBJ2-2	TRBD1	TRBV3-1/TRBV3-2	NA	CASRQGAGTGELFF	TGTGCCAGCAGACAGGGGGCAGGTACCGGGGAGCTGTTTTTT